Following are 13 T cell receptor beta chains from one sample sequenced in a study of CD8 T cells in Susac syndrome. Reverse transcription of about 0.5 to 1 ug RNA used random hexamers. TCRdb recomputed calls from the immunoSEQ multiplex PCR reads with MiXCR, one row per CDR3 protein. The data hold about 240,000 distinct CDR3 sequences, with about 96% observed a single time. The sequencing input was CD4+ T cells from PBMCs. The receptors shown here come from a human donor with Susac syndrome.

The rearrangement joins TRBV29-1 to TRBJ2-1; no definite D call. The V end was cut by 2 bases, the J end by 4 bases, with 15 bases between. This CDR3 has 15 amino acids. Germline V gene data show CDR1 as SQVTM and CDR2 as ANQGSEA. The CDR3 DNA is TGCAGCGTTGAAACTCCACCCTCCTTTTACAATGAGCAGTTCTTC. This translates into CSVETPPSFYNEQFF.

V usage is TRBV30 and J usage is TRBJ2-5; 7 positions agree with TRBD1. This CDR3 spans 12 amino acids. The germline gives CDR1 GTSNPN, CDR2 SVGIG (reference sequence). J gave up 7 bases and V 4 bases, and 6 bases lay outside the gene matches. CDR3 residues: CAWNRQGPTQYF. CDR3 DNA: TGTGCCTGGAATAGACAGGGTCCGACCCAGTACTTC.

The rearrangement uses TRBV3-1 and TRBJ1-3; D not resolved. CDR3 length: 11 amino acids. Germline V gives CDR1 LGHDT, CDR2 YNNKEL (reference sequence). V was pared by 7 bases and J by 8 bases, with 9 bases between. This CDR3 is CASTNLDTIYF. CDR3 DNA: TGTGCCAGCACTAACCTGGACACCATATATTTT.

The CDR3 is CSAREGGYEQYF. In nucleotides, the CDR3 is TGCAGCGCTCGTGAAGGGGGCTACGAGCAGTACTTC. The chain combines TRBV29-1 with TRBJ2-7; D may be TRBD1 (6 bases). This CDR3 is built from 12 residues. Germline assignment: CDR1 SQVTM and CDR2 ANQGSEA. Trimming pared 7 bases from V and 3 bases from J, leaving 13 bases between.

The chain employs TRBV4-1 and TRBJ2-1; 13 bases agree with TRBD2. The V gene end was trimmed by 6 bases and the J gene end by 15 bases; junction bases not matched to a gene: 14. Per the germline V gene, CDR1 is MGHRA and CDR2 is YSYEKL. CDR3 length: 15 amino acids. The CDR3 DNA reads as TGCGCCAGCAGAGAGGAACCGGGACTAGCGGGAAGGGGGTTCTTC. Translation gives CASREEPGLAGRGFF.

V and J are TRBV20-1 and TRBJ2-7; 7 bases match TRBD2. The CDR3 covers 13 residues. Germline CDR1 DFQATT, CDR2 SNEGSKA (reference sequence). V lost 3 bases, J lost 3 bases, and 5 bases stayed unmatched. In DNA form, the CDR3 reads TGCAGTGCTAGCGACCCGGGGGGCTACGAGCAGTACTTC. Translated: CSASDPGGYEQYF.

This rearrangement joins TRBV6-5 to TRBJ2-7; 7 bases align to TRBD2. Germline CDR1 is MNHEY and CDR2 is SVGAGI. Unmatched junction bases numbered 7, after V lost 2 bases and J lost 3 bases. The CDR3 extends over 15 amino acids. The CDR3, as DNA: TGTGCCAGCAGTTACGGCGGGAGTGAAGTCTACGAGCAGTACTTC. The encoded protein is CASSYGGSEVYEQYF.

This sequence joins TRBV30 and TRBJ2-4, with 8 bases identical to TRBD1. From germline, CDR1 is GTSNPN and CDR2 SVGIG (reference sequence). Unmatched junction bases numbered 10, after V lost 3 bases and J lost 0 bases. The CDR3 is 17 amino acids. The CDR3 here is CAWRADRGNVAKNIQYF. The CDR3 DNA follows: TGTGCCTGGAGGGCCGACAGGGGAAACGTAGCCAAAAACATTCAGTACTTC.

This chain links TRBV11-2 with TRBJ2-1; 7 positions match TRBD2. V shed 1 base, J shed 6 bases, and the junction held 0 bases outside the gene matches. Germline V CDR1 and CDR2: SGHAT, FQNNGV. The CDR3 has 13 residues. CDR3 nucleotide sequence: TGTGCCAGCAGCTTAGGGACTAGCAATGAGCAGTTCTTC. It translates to CASSLGTSNEQFF.

The chain recombines TRBV29-1 with TRBJ2-1; weak D call: TRBD2 (6 bases). Per the germline V gene, CDR1 is SQVTM and CDR2 is ANQGSEA. V lost 6 bases and J 5 bases, leaving 14 bases between the germline ends. The CDR3 is made up of 13 amino acids. In DNA, the CDR3 is TGCAGCGTCGCCTCTCGGGGGAACAATGAGCAGTTCTTC. Protein: CSVASRGNNEQFF.

This rearrangement joins TRBV12-3 or TRBV12-4 to TRBJ2-5, with 14 nucleotides matching TRBD2. The CDR3 has 16 residues. Losses at the gene ends were 6 bases for V and 5 bases for J; bases not matched to a gene: 8. The DNA of the CDR3 is TGTGCCAGCAGCTCCTGGGGACTAGCGGGAGAGGAGACCCAGTACTTC. It specifies CASSSWGLAGEETQYF.

The genes are TRBV6-5 and TRBJ2-1; 7 bases match TRBD2. Germline loops: CDR1 MNHEY, CDR2 SVGAGI. This CDR3 region has 15 residues. The ends lost 10 bases at V and 9 bases at J; junction bases unmatched: 18. CDR3 residues: CATTKNYPGGGEQFF. CDR3 nucleotides: TGTGCCACAACTAAGAATTACCCGGGAGGTGGTGAGCAGTTCTTC.

This clonotype was seen once. The chain carries TRBV29-1 and TRBJ1-1; 7 bases are shared with TRBD1. The germline gives CDR1 SQVTM, CDR2 ANQGSEA. V lost 5 bases and J lost 0; bases outside the gene matches: 9. This CDR3 is 15 amino acids long. The CDR3 DNA reads TGCAGCGTTTCCCGACGACAGGGCATGAACACTGAAGCTTTCTTT. This translates into CSVSRRQGMNTEAFF.